The T cell receptor beta chain described here comes from a study of CD8+ T cells in alopecia areata (dated by TCRdb to 2016 to 2019). The study in broad terms: Treated patients were enrolled in an open-label pilot trial of oral tofacitinib at 5 to 10 mg twice daily for moderate-to-severe alopecia areata. Tofacitinib was given for 6 to 18 months, followed by 6 months of follow-up off drug to assess delayed response and recurrence. Disease severity in treated patients was measured with the SALT score, which quantifies the percentage of affected scalp surface area. In both human patients and the C3H/HeJ mouse model, the study applied high-throughput TCRbeta sequencing to look at T cell clonal expansion in alopecia areata. On the human side, TCRbeta sequencing was run on scalp tissue and on sorted CD4+ and CD8+ peripheral blood T cells from healthy controls and from alopecia areata patients with either patchy or totalis/universalis disease. Biopsies were taken from tofacitinib-treated patients at baseline and again at 4 and 24 weeks into treatment, and several of those patients also had a later scalp biopsy. Scalp clonality was compared across normal scalp (n=4), patchy alopecia areata scalp (n=8), and alopecia totalis/universalis scalp (n=8). The RNA source kit depended on sample type: the PAXgene miRNA kit for fixed scalp, the miRNeasy kit for PBMCs, and the RNeasy kit for mouse skin. TCRbeta CDR3 regions were amplified by immunoSEQ multiplex PCR using 35 Vbeta forward and 13 Jbeta reverse primers.

According to the study, the label for this sample's time point signals: around 29 days on oral tofacitinib. In the paper's terms, the treatment or condition label means: oral pan-JAK inhibitor, 5-10 mg twice daily. Lesional scalp punch biopsies and peripheral blood were obtained from alopecia areata patients. PBMCs were isolated by density centrifugation and stained for CD3, CD4 and CD8, and CD4+ and CD8+ T cells were sorted on a FACSAria. Libraries were made using the immunoSEQ multiplex PCR assay. RNA was extracted from all samples and reverse transcribed into cDNA as template for TCR sequencing. First-strand cDNA was synthesized using SuperScript III with a 2:1 mix of oligo-dT and random hexamers. A synthetic immune receptor repertoire was used to gauge amplification bias, and whatever bias remained was removed computationally. For the original study's pipeline: Raw reads were preprocessed to remove errors, and CDR3 was defined according to IMGT conventions as the region from the conserved cysteine to phenylalanine. To get clonality, Shannon entropy was normalized by log2 of the number of productive unique TCRs and the result was subtracted from 1. CD4 or CD8 identity of scalp clones was inferred by cross-referencing scalp TCRbeta sequences with sorted blood CD4 and CD8 repertoires. TCRdb carries this immuneACCESS record with in-frame sequences only. Its versions omit some clonotypes, under half of them owing to an unresolved V gene in the studies checked, with the rest unexplained. That table is the source of V, J and clone size, and D and trimming were worked out from the DNA. The sample yields 120,000 to 150,000 clones; approximately 85% were counted once. The top ten constitute 20% to 25% of the sample.

The investigation overall reported the following: Scalp TCR repertoire analysis is complicated because resident alphabeta T cells in normal human skin are also sequenced, whereas mouse skin is dominated by gammadelta T cells. TCR sequences shared between patients were less clear than in mice, possibly partly because of HLA diversity in the patient population. With tofacitinib, both scalp clonality and the number of expanded CD8+ clones among the top 100 scalp clones went down significantly. Because the treated cohort was small and had just a single nonresponder, larger studies are needed to establish links between baseline CD8+ expansion and response. Lesional scalp, especially in alopecia totalis/universalis, showed higher clonality and more expanded CD8+ clones than normal scalp, suggesting antigenic drive. During tofacitinib treatment, many expanded lesional clones stuck around in both scalp and blood, and this persistence may partly explain why relapse happens after treatment is stopped.

To note about this clone: Which antigen it targets is not known. Per-base quality was not reported, and no clone a single base away is much larger than it.

Taken from the germline V gene, the CDR1 and CDR2 loops are SGHDT and YYEEEE. From the cysteine up to the phenylalanine, the CDR3 has a length of 14 residues. The entry retains the CDR3 DNA only, 42 bases that are in frame from base 1. V sheds 0 bases and J sheds 5 bases, leaving 11 bases between their ends. The sequence links TRBV5-6 to TRBJ2-5; no D gene call is confident. This clonotype was obtained from a human donor with alopecia areata. The sequencing used CD8+ T cells sorted from blood, collected at week 4, from a patient treated with tofacitinib. The CDR3 is CASSLGASAETQYF. The DNA reads TGTGCCAGCAGCTTGGGGGCAAGCGCTGAGACCCAGTACTTC.